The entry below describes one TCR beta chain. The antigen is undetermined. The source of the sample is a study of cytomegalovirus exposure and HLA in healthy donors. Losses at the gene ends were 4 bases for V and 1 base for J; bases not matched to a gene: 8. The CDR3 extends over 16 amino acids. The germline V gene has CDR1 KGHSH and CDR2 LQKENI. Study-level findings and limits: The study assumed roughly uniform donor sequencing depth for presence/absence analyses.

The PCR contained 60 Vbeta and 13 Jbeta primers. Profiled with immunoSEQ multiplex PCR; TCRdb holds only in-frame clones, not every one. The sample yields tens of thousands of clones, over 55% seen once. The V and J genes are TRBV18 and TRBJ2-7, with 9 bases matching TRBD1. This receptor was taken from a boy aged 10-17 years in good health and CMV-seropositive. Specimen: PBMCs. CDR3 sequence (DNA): TGTGCCAGCTCACAAAATACGGACAGGGGATCCTACGAGCAGTACTTC. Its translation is CASSQNTDRGSYEQYF.